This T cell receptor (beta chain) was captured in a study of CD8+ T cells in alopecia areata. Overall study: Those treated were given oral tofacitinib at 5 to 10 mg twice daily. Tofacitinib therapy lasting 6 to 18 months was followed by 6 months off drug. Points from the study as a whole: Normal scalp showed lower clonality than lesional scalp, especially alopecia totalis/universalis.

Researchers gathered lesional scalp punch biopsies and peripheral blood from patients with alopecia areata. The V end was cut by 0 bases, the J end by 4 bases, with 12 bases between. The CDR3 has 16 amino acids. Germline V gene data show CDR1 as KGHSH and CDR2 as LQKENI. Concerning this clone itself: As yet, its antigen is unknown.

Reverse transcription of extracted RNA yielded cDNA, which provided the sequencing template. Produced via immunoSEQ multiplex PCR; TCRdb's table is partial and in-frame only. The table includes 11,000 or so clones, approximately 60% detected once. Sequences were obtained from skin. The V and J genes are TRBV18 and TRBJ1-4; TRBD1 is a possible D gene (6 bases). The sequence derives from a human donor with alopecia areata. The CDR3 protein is CASSPPPGQNNEKLFF. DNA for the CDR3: TGTGCCAGCTCACCACCACCGGGACAAAATAATGAAAAACTGTTTTTT.